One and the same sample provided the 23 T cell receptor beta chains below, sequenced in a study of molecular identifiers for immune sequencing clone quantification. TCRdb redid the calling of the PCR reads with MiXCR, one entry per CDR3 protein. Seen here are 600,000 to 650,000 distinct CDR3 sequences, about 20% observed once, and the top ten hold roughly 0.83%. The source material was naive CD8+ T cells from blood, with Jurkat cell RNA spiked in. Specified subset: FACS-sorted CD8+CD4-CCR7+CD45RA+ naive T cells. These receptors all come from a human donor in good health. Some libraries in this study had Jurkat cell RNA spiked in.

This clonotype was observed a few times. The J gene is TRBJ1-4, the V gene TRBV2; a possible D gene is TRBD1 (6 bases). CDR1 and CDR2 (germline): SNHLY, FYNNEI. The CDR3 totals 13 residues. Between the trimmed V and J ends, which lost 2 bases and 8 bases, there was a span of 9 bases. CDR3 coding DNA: TGTGCCAGCAGTGAAAGGGGGGGAGAAAAACTGTTTTTT. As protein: CASSERGGEKLFF.

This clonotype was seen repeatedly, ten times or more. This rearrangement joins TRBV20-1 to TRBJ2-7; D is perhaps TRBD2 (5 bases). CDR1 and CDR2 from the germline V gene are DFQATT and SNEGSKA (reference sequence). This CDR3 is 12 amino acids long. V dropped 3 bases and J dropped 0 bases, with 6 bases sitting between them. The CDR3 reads CSARDFSYEQYF. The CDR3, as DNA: TGCAGTGCTAGGGACTTCTCCTACGAGCAGTACTTC.

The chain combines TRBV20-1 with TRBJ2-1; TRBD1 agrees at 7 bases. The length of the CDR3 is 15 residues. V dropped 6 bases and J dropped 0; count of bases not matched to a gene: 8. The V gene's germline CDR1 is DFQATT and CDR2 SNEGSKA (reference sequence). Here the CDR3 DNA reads TGCAGTGCCAACACAGGGGAAACCTCCTACAATGAGCAGTTCTTC. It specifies CSANTGETSYNEQFF.

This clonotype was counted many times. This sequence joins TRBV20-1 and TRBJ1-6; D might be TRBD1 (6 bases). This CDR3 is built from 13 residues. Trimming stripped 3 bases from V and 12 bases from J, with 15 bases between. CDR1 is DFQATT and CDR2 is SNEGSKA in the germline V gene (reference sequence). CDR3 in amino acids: CSASATGPRPLHF. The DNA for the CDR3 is TGCAGTGCTAGTGCCACAGGGCCTCGACCCCTCCACTTT.

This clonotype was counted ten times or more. Written as DNA, the CDR3 is TGTGCCAGCAGCCCGGAGTCCATAGGGACCGGGGAGCTGTTTTTT. This gives the protein CASSPESIGTGELFF. The chain couples TRBV7-9 to TRBJ2-2; D ambiguous. Germline CDR1 reads SEHNR; CDR2 reads FQNEAQ (reference sequence). Trimming left V 5 bases short and J 5 bases short, with 15 bases between. This CDR3 has 15 residues. Filled out from reference TRBV7-9 and TRBJ2-2, the complete variable domain reads DTGVSQNPRHKITKRGQNVTFRCDPISEHNRLYWYRQTLGQGPEFLTYFQNEAQLEKSRLLSDRFSAERPKGSFSTLEIQRTEQGDSAMYLCASSPESIGTGELFFGEGSRLTVL.

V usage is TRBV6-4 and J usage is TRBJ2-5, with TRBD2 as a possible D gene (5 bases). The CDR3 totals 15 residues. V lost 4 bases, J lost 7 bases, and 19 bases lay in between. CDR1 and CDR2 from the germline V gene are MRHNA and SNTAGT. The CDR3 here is CASSVAGEFQTTQYF. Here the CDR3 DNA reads TGTGCCAGCAGTGTCGCCGGGGAATTCCAAACGACCCAGTACTTC.

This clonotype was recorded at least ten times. The CDR3 DNA reads TGTGCCAGCAGCGGCACAGGGTTCGTCGATACGCAGTATTTT. Its translation: CASSGTGFVDTQYF. The chain links TRBV9 to TRBJ2-3; weak D call: TRBD1 (6 bases). The V and J ends lost 3 bases and 6 bases respectively, with 14 bases between them. This CDR3 comprises 14 residues. The germline V gene has CDR1 SGDLS and CDR2 YYNGEE.

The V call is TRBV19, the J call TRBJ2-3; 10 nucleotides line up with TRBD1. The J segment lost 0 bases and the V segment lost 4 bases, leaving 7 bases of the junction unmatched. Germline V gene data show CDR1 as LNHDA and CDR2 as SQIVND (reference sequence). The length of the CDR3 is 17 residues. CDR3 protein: CASSTGTGAVSTDTQYF. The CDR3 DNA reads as TGTGCCAGTAGTACCGGGACAGGGGCGGTTAGCACAGATACGCAGTATTTT.

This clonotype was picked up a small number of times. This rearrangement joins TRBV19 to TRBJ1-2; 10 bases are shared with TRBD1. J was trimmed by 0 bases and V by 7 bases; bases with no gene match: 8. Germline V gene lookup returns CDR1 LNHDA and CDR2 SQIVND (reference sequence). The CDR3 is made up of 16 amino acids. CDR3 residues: CASTDPDRGTNYGYTF. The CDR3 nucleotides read TGTGCCAGTACAGATCCGGACAGGGGGACTAACTATGGCTACACCTTC.

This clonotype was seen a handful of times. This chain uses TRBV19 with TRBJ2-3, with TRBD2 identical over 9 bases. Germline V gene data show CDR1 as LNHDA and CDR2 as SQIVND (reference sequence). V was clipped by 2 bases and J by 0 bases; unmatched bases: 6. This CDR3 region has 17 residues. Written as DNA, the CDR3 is TGTGCCAGTAGTATATGGGCTAGCGGGGCTAGCACAGATACGCAGTATTTT. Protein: CASSIWASGASTDTQYF.

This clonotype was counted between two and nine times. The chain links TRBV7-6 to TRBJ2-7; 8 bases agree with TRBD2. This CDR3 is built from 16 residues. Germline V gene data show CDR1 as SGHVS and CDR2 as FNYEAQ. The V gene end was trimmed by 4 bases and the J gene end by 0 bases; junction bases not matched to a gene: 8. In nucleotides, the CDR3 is TGTGCCAGCAGCTCGGGAGCGGGGGAGAGCTCCTACGAGCAGTACTTC. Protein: CASSSGAGESSYEQYF.

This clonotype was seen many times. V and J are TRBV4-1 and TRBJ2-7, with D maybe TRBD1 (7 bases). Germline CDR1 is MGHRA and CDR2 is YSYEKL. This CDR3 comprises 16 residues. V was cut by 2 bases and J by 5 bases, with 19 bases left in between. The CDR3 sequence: CASSQWGRQGEDEQYF. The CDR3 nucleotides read TGCGCCAGCAGCCAATGGGGCCGGCAGGGGGAGGACGAGCAGTACTTC.

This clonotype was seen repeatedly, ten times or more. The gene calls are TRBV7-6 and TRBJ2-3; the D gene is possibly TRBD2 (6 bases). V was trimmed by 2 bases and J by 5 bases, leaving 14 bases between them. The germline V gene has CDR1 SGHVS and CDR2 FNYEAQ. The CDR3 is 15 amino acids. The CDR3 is CASSLRAGRGDTQYF. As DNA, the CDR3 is TGTGCCAGCAGCTTAAGGGCGGGGCGGGGAGATACGCAGTATTTT.

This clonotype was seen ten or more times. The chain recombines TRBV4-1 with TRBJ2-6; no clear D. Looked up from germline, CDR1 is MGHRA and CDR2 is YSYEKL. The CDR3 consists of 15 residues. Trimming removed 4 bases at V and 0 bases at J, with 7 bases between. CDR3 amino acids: CASSLTVSGANVLTF. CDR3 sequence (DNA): TGCGCCAGCAGCCTTACAGTCTCTGGGGCCAACGTCCTGACTTTC.

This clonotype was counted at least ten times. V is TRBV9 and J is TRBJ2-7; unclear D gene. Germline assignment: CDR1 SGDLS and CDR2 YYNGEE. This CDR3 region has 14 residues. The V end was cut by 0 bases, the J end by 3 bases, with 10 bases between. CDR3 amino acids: CASSVAGVGYEQYF. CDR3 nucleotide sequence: TGTGCCAGCAGCGTAGCTGGGGTCGGCTACGAGCAGTACTTC.

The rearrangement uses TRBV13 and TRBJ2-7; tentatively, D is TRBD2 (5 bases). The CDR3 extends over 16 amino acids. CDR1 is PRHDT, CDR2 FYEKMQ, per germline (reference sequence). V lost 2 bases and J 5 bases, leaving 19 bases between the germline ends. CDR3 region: CASSLSAAGLWDEQYF. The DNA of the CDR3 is TGTGCCAGCAGCTTATCCGCGGCGGGCCTCTGGGACGAGCAGTACTTC.

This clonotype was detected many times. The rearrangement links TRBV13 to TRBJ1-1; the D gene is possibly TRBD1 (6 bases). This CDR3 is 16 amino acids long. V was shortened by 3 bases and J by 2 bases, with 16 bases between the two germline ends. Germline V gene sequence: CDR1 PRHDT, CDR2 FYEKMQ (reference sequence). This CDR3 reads CASSFARSTGNTEAFF. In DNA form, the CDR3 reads TGTGCCAGCAGCTTCGCCCGATCGACAGGAAACACTGAAGCTTTCTTT.

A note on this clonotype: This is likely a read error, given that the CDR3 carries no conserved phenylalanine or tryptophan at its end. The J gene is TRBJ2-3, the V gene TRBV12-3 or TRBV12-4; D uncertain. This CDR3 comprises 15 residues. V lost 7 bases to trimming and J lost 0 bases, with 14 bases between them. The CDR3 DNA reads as TGTGCCAGCACCGCCGTCGGAGCGAGCACAGATACGCAGTATCTT. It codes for CASTAVGASTDTQYL.

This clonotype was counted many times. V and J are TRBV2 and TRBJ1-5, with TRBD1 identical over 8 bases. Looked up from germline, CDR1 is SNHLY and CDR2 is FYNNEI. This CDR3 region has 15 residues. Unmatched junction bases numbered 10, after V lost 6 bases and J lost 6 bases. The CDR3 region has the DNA TGTGCCAGCAGCACAACAGGGGGTTCGGCTCAGCCCCAGCATTTT. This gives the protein CASSTTGGSAQPQHF.

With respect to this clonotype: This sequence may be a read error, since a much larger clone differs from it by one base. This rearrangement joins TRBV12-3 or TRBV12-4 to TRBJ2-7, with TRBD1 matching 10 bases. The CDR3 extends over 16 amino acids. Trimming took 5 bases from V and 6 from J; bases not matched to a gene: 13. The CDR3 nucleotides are TGTGCCAGCAGTCCCGAGGGGACAGGGGAGTACTGCGAGCAGTACTTC. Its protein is CASSPEGTGEYCEQYF.

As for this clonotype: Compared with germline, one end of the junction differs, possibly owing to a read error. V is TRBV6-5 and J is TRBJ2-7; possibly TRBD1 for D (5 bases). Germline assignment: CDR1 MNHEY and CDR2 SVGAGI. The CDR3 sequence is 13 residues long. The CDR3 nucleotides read TGTGCCAGCAGTTACTCTCAGGGTTACGAGCGGTACTTC. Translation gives CASSYSQGYERYF.

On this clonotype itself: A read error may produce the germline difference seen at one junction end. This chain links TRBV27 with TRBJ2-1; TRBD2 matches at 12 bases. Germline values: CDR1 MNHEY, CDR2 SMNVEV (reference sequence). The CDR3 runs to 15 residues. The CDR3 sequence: CARSLLAGGRNEQFF. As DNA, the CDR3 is TGTGCCAGAAGTTTACTAGCGGGGGGCCGCAATGAGCAGTTCTTC.

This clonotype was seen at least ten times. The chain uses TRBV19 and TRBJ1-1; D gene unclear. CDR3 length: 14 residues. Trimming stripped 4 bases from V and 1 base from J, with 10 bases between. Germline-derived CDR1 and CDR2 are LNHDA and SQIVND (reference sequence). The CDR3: CASSRQVGNTEAFF. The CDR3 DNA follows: TGTGCCAGTAGTAGACAAGTGGGGAACACTGAAGCTTTCTTT.